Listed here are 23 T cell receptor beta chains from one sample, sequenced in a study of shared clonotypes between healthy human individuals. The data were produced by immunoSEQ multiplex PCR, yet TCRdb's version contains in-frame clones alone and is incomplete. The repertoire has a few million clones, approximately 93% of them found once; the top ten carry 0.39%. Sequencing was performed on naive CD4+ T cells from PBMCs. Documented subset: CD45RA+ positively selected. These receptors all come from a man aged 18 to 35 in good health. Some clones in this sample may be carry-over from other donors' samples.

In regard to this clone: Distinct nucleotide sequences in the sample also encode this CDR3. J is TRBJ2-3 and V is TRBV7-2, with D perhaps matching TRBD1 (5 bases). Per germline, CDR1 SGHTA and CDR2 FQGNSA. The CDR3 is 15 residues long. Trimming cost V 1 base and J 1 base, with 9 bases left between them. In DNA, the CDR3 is TGTGCCAGCAGCTTAGGGTTAGGGGGCACAGATACGCAGTATTTT. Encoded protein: CASSLGLGGTDTQYF.

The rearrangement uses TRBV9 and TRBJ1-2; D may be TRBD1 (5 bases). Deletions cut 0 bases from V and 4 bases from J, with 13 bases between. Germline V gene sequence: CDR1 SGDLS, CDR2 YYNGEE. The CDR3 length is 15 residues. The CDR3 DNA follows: TGTGCCAGCAGCGTAGGCGAGGGGTCCCCCTATGGCTACACCTTC. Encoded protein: CASSVGEGSPYGYTF.

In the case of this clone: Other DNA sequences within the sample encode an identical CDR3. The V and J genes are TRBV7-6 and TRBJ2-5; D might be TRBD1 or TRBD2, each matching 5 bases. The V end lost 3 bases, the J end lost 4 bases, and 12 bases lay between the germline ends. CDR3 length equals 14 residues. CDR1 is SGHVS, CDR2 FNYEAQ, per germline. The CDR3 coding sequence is TGTGCCAGCAGCTTGGGACGGGAAAGAGAGACCCAGTACTTC. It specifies CASSLGRERETQYF.

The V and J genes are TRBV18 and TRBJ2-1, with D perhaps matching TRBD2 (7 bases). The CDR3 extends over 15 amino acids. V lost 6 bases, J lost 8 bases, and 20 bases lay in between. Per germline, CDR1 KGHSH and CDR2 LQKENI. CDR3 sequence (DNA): TGTGCCAGCTCCTGGGGACACCCGGCGGGGGATGAGCAGTTCTTC. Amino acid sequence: CASSWGHPAGDEQFF.

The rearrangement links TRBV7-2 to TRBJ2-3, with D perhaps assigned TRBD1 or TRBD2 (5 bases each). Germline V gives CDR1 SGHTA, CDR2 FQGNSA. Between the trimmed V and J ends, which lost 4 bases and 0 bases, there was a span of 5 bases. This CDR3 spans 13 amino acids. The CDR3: CASSWDSTDTQYF. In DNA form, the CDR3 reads TGTGCCAGCAGCTGGGACAGCACAGATACGCAGTATTTT. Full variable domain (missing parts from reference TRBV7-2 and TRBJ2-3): GAGVSQSPSNKVTEKGKDVELRCDPISGHTALYWYRQSLGQGLEFLIYFQGNSAPDKSGLPSDRFSAERTGGSVSTLTIQRTQQEDSAVYLCASSWDSTDTQYFGPGTRLTVL.

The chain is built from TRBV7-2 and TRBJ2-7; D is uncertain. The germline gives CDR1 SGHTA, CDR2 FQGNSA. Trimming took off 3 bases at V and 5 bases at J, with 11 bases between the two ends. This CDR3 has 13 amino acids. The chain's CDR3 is CASSLPPSHEQYF. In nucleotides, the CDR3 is TGTGCCAGCAGCTTGCCCCCTTCGCACGAGCAGTACTTC.

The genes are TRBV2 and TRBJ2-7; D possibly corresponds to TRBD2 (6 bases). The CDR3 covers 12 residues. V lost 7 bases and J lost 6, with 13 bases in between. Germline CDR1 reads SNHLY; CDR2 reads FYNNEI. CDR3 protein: CASKGGAGEQYF. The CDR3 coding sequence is TGTGCCAGCAAAGGCGGGGCGGGCGAGCAGTACTTC.

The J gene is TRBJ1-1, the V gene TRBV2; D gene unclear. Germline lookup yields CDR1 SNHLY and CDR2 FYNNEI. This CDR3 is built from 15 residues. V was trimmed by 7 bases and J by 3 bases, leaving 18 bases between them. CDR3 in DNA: TGTGCCAGCACCCTACTGTTGGGCTCTGACACTGAAGCTTTCTTT. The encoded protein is CASTLLLGSDTEAFF.

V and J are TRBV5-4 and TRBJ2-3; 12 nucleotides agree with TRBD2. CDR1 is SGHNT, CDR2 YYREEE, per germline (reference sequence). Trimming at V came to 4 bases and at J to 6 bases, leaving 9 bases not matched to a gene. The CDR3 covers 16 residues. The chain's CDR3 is CASSIASGRAVDTQYF. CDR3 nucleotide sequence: TGTGCCAGCAGCATTGCTAGCGGGAGGGCCGTCGATACGCAGTATTTT.

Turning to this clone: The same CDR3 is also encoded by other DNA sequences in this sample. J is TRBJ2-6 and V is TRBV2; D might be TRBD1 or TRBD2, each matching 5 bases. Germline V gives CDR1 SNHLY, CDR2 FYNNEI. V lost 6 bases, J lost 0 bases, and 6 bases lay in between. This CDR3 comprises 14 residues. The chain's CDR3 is CASRGDSGANVLTF. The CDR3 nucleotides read TGTGCCAGCAGGGGGGACTCTGGGGCCAACGTCCTGACTTTC.

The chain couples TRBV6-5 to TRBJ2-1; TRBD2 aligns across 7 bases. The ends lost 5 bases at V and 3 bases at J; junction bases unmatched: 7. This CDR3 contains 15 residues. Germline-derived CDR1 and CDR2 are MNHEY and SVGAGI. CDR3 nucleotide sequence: TGTGCCAGCAGTCCCCCTGGCGGGAGCTACAATGAGCAGTTCTTC. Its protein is CASSPPGGSYNEQFF.

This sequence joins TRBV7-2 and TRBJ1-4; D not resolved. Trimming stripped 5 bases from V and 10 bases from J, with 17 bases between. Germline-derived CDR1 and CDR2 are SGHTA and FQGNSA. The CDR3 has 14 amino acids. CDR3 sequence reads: CASSPRVAGVKLFF. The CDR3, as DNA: TGTGCCAGCAGCCCGCGGGTCGCGGGTGTAAAACTGTTTTTT.

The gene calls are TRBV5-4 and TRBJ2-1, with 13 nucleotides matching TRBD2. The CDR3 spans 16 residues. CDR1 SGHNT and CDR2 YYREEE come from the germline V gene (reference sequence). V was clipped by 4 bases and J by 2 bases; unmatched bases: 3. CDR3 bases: TGTGCCAGCAGCCCCGGGACTAGCGGGGCCTACAATGAGCAGTTCTTC. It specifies CASSPGTSGAYNEQFF.

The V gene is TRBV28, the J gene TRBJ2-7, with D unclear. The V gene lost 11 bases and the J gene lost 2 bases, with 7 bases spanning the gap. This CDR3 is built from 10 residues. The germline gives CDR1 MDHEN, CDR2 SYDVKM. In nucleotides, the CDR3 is TGTGCCCCCACGGCCTACGAGCAGTACTTC. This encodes CAPTAYEQYF.

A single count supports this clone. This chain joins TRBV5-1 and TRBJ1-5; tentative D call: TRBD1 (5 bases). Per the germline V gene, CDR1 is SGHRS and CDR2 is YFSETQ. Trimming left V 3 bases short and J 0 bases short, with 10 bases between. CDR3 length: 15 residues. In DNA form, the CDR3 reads TGCGCCAGCAGCTACCAGGGAGATAGCAATCAGCCCCAGCATTTT. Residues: CASSYQGDSNQPQHF.

The CDR3 here is CASSSQPGLLTDTQYF. DNA for the CDR3: TGTGCCAGCAGCTCACAACCCGGACTTCTCACAGATACGCAGTATTTT. The rearrangement uses TRBV7-3 and TRBJ2-3; tentatively, D is TRBD2 (5 bases). The germline V gene has CDR1 SGHTA and CDR2 FQGTGA. This CDR3 comprises 16 residues. V dropped 4 bases and J dropped 2 bases, with 16 bases sitting between them.

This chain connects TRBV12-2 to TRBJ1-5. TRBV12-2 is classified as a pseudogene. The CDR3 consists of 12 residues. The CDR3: CAIVFSNQPQHF. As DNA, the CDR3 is TGTGCAATCGTGTTTAGCAATCAGCCCCAGCATTTT.

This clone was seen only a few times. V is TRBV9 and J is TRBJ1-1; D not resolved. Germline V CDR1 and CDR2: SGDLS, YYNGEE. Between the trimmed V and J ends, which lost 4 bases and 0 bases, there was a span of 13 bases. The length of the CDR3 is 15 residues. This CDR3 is CASSPDPHVNTEAFF. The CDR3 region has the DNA TGTGCCAGCAGCCCAGACCCACACGTGAACACTGAAGCTTTCTTT.

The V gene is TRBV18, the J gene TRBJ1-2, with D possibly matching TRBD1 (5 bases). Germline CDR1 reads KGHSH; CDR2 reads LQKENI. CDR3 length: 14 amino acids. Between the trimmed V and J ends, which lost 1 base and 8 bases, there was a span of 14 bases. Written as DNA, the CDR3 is TGTGCCAGCTCACCACTTATAGACAGCGAGGGCTACACCTTC. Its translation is CASSPLIDSEGYTF.

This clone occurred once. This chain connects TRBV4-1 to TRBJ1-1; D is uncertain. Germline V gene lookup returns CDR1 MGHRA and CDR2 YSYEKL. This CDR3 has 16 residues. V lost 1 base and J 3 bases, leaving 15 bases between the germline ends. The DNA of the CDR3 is TGCGCCAGCAGCCAAGTGGGTGCAAGAGGTTACACTGAAGCTTTCTTT. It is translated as CASSQVGARGYTEAFF.

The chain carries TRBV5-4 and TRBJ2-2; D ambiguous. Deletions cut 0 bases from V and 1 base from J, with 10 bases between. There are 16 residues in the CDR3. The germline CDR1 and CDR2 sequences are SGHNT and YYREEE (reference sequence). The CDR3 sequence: CASSLAPAQNTGELFF. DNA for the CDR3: TGTGCCAGCAGCTTGGCGCCAGCCCAGAACACCGGGGAGCTGTTTTTT.

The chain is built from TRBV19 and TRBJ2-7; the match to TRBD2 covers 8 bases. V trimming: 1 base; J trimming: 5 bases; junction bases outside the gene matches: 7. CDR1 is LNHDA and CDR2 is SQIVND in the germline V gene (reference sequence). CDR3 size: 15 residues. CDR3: CASSIVGAGVHEQYF. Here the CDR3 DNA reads TGTGCCAGTAGTATAGTCGGAGCGGGGGTACACGAGCAGTACTTC.

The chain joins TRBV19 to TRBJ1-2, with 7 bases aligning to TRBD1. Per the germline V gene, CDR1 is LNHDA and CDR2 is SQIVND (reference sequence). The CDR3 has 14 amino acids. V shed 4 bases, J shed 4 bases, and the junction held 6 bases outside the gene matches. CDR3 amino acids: CASSTWDSLYGYTF. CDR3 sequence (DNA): TGTGCCAGTAGTACTTGGGACAGCCTCTATGGCTACACCTTC.